What follows describes a single TCR beta chain. Antigen unknown. The CDR3 extends over 13 amino acids. The germline V gene has CDR1 DFQATT and CDR2 SNEGSKA (reference sequence). The germline V and J ends were trimmed by 1 base and 4 bases, with 11 bases remaining between them. For TCRbeta, the library was prepared with unique molecular identifiers. TCRdb itself ran the PCR reads through MiXCR, one entry per CDR3 protein. Of about 980,000 distinct CDR3 sequences in the sample, 25% to 35% are singletons; the top ten hold more than 25%. This sample is drawn from a study of T-cell reconstitution after alpha-beta-depleted transplantation in children. Study observations and caveats: Several hundred graft clones that had expanded were reportedly the source of alpha-beta T cells about two months after transplant.

The receptor's source is a boy in the first two years of life who had a stem cell transplant for SCID, so the T cells may come from the graft donor. The sequenced sample was PBMCs, mostly from graft donor cells, obtained 360 days after TCRalphabeta/CD19-depleted stem cell transplant. The rearrangement links TRBV20-1 to TRBJ2-7; D unresolved. This CDR3 reads CSARGRSPYEQYF. The CDR3 region has the DNA TGCAGTGCTAGAGGCAGATCTCCATACGAGCAGTACTTC.